A single TCR beta chain is shown here with its context. Its specificity is unknown. Profiling relied on immunoSEQ multiplex PCR, and the TCRdb table lists in-frame clones only, not all of them. The sample has 25,000 to 30,000 clones; about four fifths are singletons. The data stem from a study of PD-1 blockade in mismatch repair-deficient tumors. Overall study context: All were previously treated, progressing patients with about twelve mismatch repair-deficient cancer types.

V was pared by 3 bases and J by 4 bases, with 3 bases of the junction left unmatched. The CDR3 spans 15 residues. Germline V gene data show CDR1 as KGHSH and CDR2 as LQKENI. General study results and limits: After pembrolizumab, tumor-resident clones rose rapidly, then generally contracted before radiologic responses.

The chain links TRBV18 to TRBJ2-5, with TRBD2 identical over 12 bases. This specimen was PBMCs, taken before pembrolizumab treatment. This TCR came from an adult with mismatch repair-deficient cancer. DNA of the CDR3: TGTGCCAGCTCACCGGGACTAGCGGGTTCAGAGACCCAGTACTTC. Protein product: CASSPGLAGSETQYF.